A selection of T cell receptor beta chains follows, all from one sample in a study of blood T cell repertoires in COVID-19. Assay: immunoSEQ multiplex PCR; the TCRdb copy retains only in-frame clones and omits some. The sample records over 150,000 clones, about 85% being singletons. The sequenced material came from peripheral blood. These receptors were obtained from a man in his sixties with COVID-19, enrolled during active disease. Each CDR3 is given with its conserved first and last residue. Fields, in order: D gene, clone size, V gene, J gene, CDR3 DNA, CDR3 protein. A D gene is named only where the DNA matches it firmly. Where a row states a size, it is once, few, many or the class of an expanded clone; other rows omit it.

NA	NA	TRBV9	TRBJ2-5	TGTGCCAGCAGCCCTAGCGTCGAAGAGACCCAGTACTTC	CASSPSVEETQYF
TRBD1	NA	TRBV5-1	TRBJ1-2	TGCGCCAGCAGCTCTACCGGGACAGGGTGGGGTAACTATGGCTACACCTTC	CASSSTGTGWGNYGYTF
TRBD2	NA	TRBV27	TRBJ2-1	TGTGCCAGCAGTTCCCTTCGGGGGGGGAACTACAATGAGCAGTTCTTC	CASSSLRGGNYNEQFF
NA	few	TRBV5-4	TRBJ2-5	TGTGCCAGCAGCTCCGCCCCTAACTCGGGGGGCGAGACCCAGTACTTC	CASSSAPNSGGETQYF
NA	NA	TRBV28	TRBJ1-2	TGTGCCAGCAGTCTCACAGGACCCTCGGTTAACTATGGCTACACCTTC	CASSLTGPSVNYGYTF
TRBD1	NA	TRBV9	TRBJ2-1	TGTGCCAGCAGCGTCGGACAGGGATCCTACAATGAGCAGTTCTTC	CASSVGQGSYNEQFF
TRBD2	NA	TRBV5-1	TRBJ2-1	TGCGCCAGCAGCTTGGGGCTAGCGGGAGATTATGAGCAGTTCTTC	CASSLGLAGDYEQFF
TRBD1	NA	TRBV11-3	TRBJ2-3	TGTGCCAGCAGCCTCGGACAGGGGGCCTCAGATACGCAGTATTTT	CASSLGQGASDTQYF
NA	NA	TRBV21-1	TRBJ1-2	TGTGCCAGCAGTGGGGGGGGAAAATATGGCTACACCTTC	CASSGGGKYGYTF
NA	NA	TRBV28	TRBJ1-5	TGTGCCAGCCTCGGCAATCAGCCCCAGCATTTT	CASLGNQPQHF
TRBD1	NA	TRBV9	TRBJ1-4	TGTGCCAGCAGCCAAGCTGCCGGACAGGGGGGTGAAAAACTGTTTTTT	CASSQAAGQGGEKLFF
TRBD1	NA	TRBV18	TRBJ2-1	TGTGCCAGCTCAGAACGGACAGGGGATAGGAATGAGCAGTTCTTC	CASSERTGDRNEQFF
TRBD2	NA	TRBV19	TRBJ2-2	TGTGCCAGTAGTATACCAGCGGGAGTCGATCCCGGGGAGCTGTTTTTT	CASSIPAGVDPGELFF
NA	NA	TRBV11-2	TRBJ1-1	TGTGCCAGCAGCTTAGATGGGGGACTGGAAGCTTTCTTT	CASSLDGGLEAFF
NA	NA	TRBV2	TRBJ1-5	TGTGCCAGCACCGCTCCGGATCAGCCCCAGCATTTT	CASTAPDQPQHF
TRBD2	NA	TRBV5-4	TRBJ2-7	TGTGCCAGCAGCTTGGAGCTAGCGGATACTACGGAGAAGCAGTACTTC	CASSLELADTTEKQYF
NA	NA	TRBV6-2/TRBV6-3	TRBJ1-1	TGTGCCAGCAGCAACCAGGGGTACACTGAAGCTTTCTTT	CASSNQGYTEAFF
NA	NA	TRBV14	TRBJ1-1	TGTGCCAGCAGGTCGGAGCTGAACACTGAAGCTTTCTTT	CASRSELNTEAFF
TRBD2	once	TRBV29-1	TRBJ2-1	TGCAGCGTGTGGAGAACGGGAGGGCCGAATGAGCAGTTCTTC	CSVWRTGGPNEQFF
NA	once	TRBV5-1	TRBJ2-2	TGCGCCAGCAGCTTGCAGGGTAAATCCACCGGGGAGCTGTTTTTT	CASSLQGKSTGELFF
TRBD2	NA	TRBV7-3	TRBJ2-7	TGTGCCAGCAGCTTACTAGCGGGGCCTTCCGAGCAGTACTTC	CASSLLAGPSEQYF
TRBD1	NA	TRBV10-3	TRBJ1-2	TGTGCCATCTCCCCAGGGGGCATGGACTATGGCTACACCTTC	CAISPGGMDYGYTF
NA	NA	TRBV29-1	TRBJ1-2	TGCAGCGTCACATTAACCCACTATGGCTACACCTTC	CSVTLTHYGYTF
TRBD1	NA	TRBV5-1	TRBJ2-5	TGCGCCAGCAGCCACGGGACAGTGGGAGAGACCCAGTACTTC	CASSHGTVGETQYF
NA	NA	TRBV6-6	TRBJ2-7	TGTGCCACCAGCGGTTGGGACACGTCCTACGAGCAGTACTTC	CATSGWDTSYEQYF
NA	many	TRBV2	TRBJ1-5	TGTGCCAGCAGTATTCAGGGGACGGGGGGTCAGCCCCAGCATTTT	CASSIQGTGGQPQHF
TRBD1	NA	TRBV28	TRBJ1-1	TGTGCCAGCAGTCCGACCTCTGGACAGGTGAACACTGAAGCTTTCTTT	CASSPTSGQVNTEAFF
NA	NA	TRBV5-1	TRBJ2-2	TGCGCCAGCAGCTTAGGGGGGGCCGGTGTAACCGGGGAGCTGTTTTTT	CASSLGGAGVTGELFF
TRBD2	NA	TRBV29-1	TRBJ2-5	TGCAGCGTTGATAGGCTAGCGGGTCAAGAGACCCAGTACTTC	CSVDRLAGQETQYF
TRBD1	NA	TRBV9	TRBJ1-3	TGTGCCAGCAGCGTAGGTCCGGGACAGACCTCTGGAAACACCATATATTTT	CASSVGPGQTSGNTIYF